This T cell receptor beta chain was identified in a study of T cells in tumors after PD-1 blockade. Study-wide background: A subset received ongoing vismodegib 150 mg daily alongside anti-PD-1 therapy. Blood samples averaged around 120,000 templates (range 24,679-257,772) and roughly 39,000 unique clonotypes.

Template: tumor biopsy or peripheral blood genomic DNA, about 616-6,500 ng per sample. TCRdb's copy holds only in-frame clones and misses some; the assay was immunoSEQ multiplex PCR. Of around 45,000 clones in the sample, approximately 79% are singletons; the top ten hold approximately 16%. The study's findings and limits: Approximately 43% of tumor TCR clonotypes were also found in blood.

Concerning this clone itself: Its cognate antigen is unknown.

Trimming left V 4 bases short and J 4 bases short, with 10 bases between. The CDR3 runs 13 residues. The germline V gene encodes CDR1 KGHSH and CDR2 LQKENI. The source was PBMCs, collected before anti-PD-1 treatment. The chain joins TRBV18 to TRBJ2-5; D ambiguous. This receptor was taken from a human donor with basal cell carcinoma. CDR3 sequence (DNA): TGTGCCAGCTCACAGGGTATGGGAGAGACCCAGTACTTC. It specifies CASSQGMGETQYF.